The present entry profiles one T cell receptor (beta chain) with its context. What it binds is unknown. This specimen comes from a study of T cells after posttransplantation cyclophosphamide. Study-level results: Donor CD8+ memory clones often dominated recipient blood repertoires at later times. Blood and skin or GI T cell repertoires showed limited TRB overlap.

The CDR3 is 15 amino acids. Germline CDR1 reads PRHDT; CDR2 reads FYEKMQ (reference sequence). The V end was cut by 5 bases, the J end by 0 bases, with 14 bases between. Peripheral blood was collected from the related graft donor on the marrow donation day. The naive gate required viable CD3+CD4+ or CD3+CD8+ cells with CCR7+CD45RA+CD45RO-CD95-CD27+CD28+ phenotype. Data came from immunoSEQ multiplex PCR; TCRdb stores just in-frame clones and leaves some out. This table holds about 6,900 clones, more than 95% found once. The clonotype was recovered from a woman in her twenties or thirties in good health and a related stem cell transplant donor. The sequencing input was naive CD8+ T cells sorted from PBMCs. The chain couples TRBV13 to TRBJ2-7; tentative D call: TRBD2 (6 bases). CDR3 DNA sequence: TGTGCCAGCAGCCTGGGGGACTCATACTCCTACGAGCAGTACTTC. Encoded protein: CASSLGDSYSYEQYF.